These T cell receptor beta chains were read from a single sample in a study of shared clonotypes between healthy human individuals. Assay: immunoSEQ multiplex PCR; the TCRdb copy retains only in-frame clones and omits some. The profile shows around 720,000 clones, less than 80% of them singletons. Sequenced sample: memory CD4+ T cells sorted from blood. The origin of the receptors is a woman in her 30s in good health. CDR3s include the opening cysteine and the closing phenylalanine or tryptophan. Fields, in order: D gene, clone size, J gene, V gene, CDR3 protein, CDR3 DNA. D genes are given only for firm matches. Part of the rows lack a size; the others show once, few, many or a class for expanded clones.

>TRBD1|NA|TRBJ2-2|TRBV28
CASRDRNTGELFF
TGTGCCAGCCGGGACAGGAACACCGGGGAGCTGTTTTTT
>NA|NA|TRBJ2-2|TRBV27
CASSLWTDTGELFF
TGTGCCAGCAGTTTATGGACAGACACCGGGGAGCTGTTTTTT
>NA|NA|TRBJ2-3|TRBV7-2
CASSSGPSSGTQYF
TGTGCCAGCAGCTCAGGGCCTAGCTCTGGTACGCAGTATTTT
>NA|NA|TRBJ1-2|TRBV27
CASRPAGTNYGYTF
TGTGCCAGCCGGCCGGCGGGAACTAACTATGGCTACACCTTC
>NA|NA|TRBJ2-3|TRBV10-3
CAISESKGGADTQYF
TGTGCCATCAGTGAGTCTAAGGGTGGCGCAGATACGCAGTATTTT
>NA|NA|TRBJ1-1|TRBV6-1
CASRFRSNTEAFF
TGTGCCAGCAGATTCAGATCAAACACTGAAGCTTTCTTT
>NA|NA|TRBJ2-5|TRBV11-2
CASHSNFQETQYF
TGTGCCAGCCATTCAAACTTCCAAGAGACCCAGTACTTC
>NA|NA|TRBJ2-7|TRBV5-1
CASSDPPGDEQYF
TGCGCCAGCAGCGACCCCCCCGGCGACGAGCAGTACTTC
>NA|NA|TRBJ1-1|TRBV6-6
CASSYMGQNTEAFF
TGTGCCAGCAGTTACATGGGGCAGAACACTGAAGCTTTCTTT
>NA|NA|TRBJ1-5|TRBV18
CASSPSAVGNQPQHF
TGTGCCAGCTCACCAAGCGCAGTGGGCAATCAGCCCCAGCATTTT
>TRBD1|NA|TRBJ2-5|TRBV5-8
CASSFGTVALQETQYF
TGTGCCAGCAGCTTTGGGACAGTGGCTTTACAAGAGACCCAGTACTTC
>NA|NA|TRBJ2-3|TRBV7-3
CASSLTIGLATDTQYF
TGTGCCAGCAGCTTAACCATAGGGCTAGCTACAGATACGCAGTATTTT
>NA|NA|TRBJ1-2|TRBV11-2
CASSSGPAGYTF
TGTGCCAGCAGCTCGGGACCGGCGGGCTACACCTTC
>NA|NA|TRBJ1-1|TRBV25-1
CASSEWTENTEAFF
TGTGCCAGCAGTGAATGGACGGAGAACACTGAAGCTTTCTTT
>NA|many|TRBJ1-2|TRBV5-1
CASSLQQGSGYTF
TGCGCCAGCAGCTTGCAACAGGGAAGCGGCTACACCTTC
>NA|once|TRBJ2-7|TRBV7-9
CASRRDSYEQYF
TGTGCCAGCAGGAGGGATTCATACGAGCAGTACTTC
>NA|few|TRBJ1-5|TRBV6-5
CASRMDGYSNQPQHF
TGTGCCAGCAGAATGGACGGGTATAGCAATCAGCCCCAGCATTTT
>NA|NA|TRBJ1-3|TRBV6-6
CASRKGMSGNTIYF
TGTGCCAGCAGAAAGGGGATGTCTGGAAACACCATATATTTT
>TRBD1|NA|TRBJ1-2|TRBV27
CASRPEGQGYGYTF
TGTGCCAGCAGACCAGAGGGACAGGGCTATGGCTACACCTTC